This T cell receptor (beta chain) came from a study of control samples from healthy donors and cancer patients. There are 13 residues in the CDR3. The V end was cut by 5 bases, the J end by 2 bases, with 9 bases between. The V gene's germline CDR1 is LGHNT and CDR2 FRNRAP. The repertoire was sequenced with immunoSEQ multiplex PCR; TCRdb's copy has only in-frame clones and lacks some. Among roughly 130,000 clones listed, around 90% were seen once. This TCR was sampled from a man aged 18 to 29 in good health. Sequenced material: blood. The J gene is TRBJ1-1, the V gene TRBV12-5; D call uncertain. The CDR3 nucleotides are TGTGCTAGTGGTGCCGCGGGAAACACTGAAGCTTTCTTT. Its protein is CASGAAGNTEAFF. The variable domain in full, completed from reference TRBV12-5 and TRBJ1-1, reads DARVTQTPRHKVTEMGQEVTMRCQPILGHNTVFWYRQTMMQGLELLAYFRNRAPLDDSGMPKDRFSAEMPDATLATLKIQPSEPRDSAVYFCASGAAGNTEAFFGQGTRLTVV.